This T cell receptor (beta chain) was captured by sequencing in a study of T cells after yellow fever vaccination. The study, taken as a whole, reports: The CD4 compartment and the CD8 compartment contained a small share of clonotypes in common.

TCRdb independently ran MiXCR on the 5' RACE reads; one entry per CDR3 protein. The repertoire consists of 340,000 or so distinct CDR3 sequences, with approximately 12% occurring once and the leading ten covering 2.5% to 4%. Germline V lookup: CDR1 MGHRA, CDR2 YSYEKL. Trimming stripped 1 base from V and 13 bases from J, with 17 bases between. This CDR3 has 15 residues. Turning to this clonotype: The target antigen is unknown.

The receptor was derived from a man in his late teens or twenties who received the YFV17D yellow fever vaccine. This rearrangement joins TRBV4-1 to TRBJ1-6; D perhaps matches TRBD1 (6 bases). Sequenced here: CD4+ T cells sorted from PBMCs, sampled 15 days after the yellow fever booster vaccination. CDR3 DNA sequence: TGCGCCAGCAGCCAAGCTCAGGGGCTAGTAGGTCCCCTCCACTTT. Translated: CASSQAQGLVGPLHF.